This T cell receptor beta chain comes out of a study of cytomegalovirus exposure and HLA in healthy donors. Overall study findings and caveats: TCR association rates varied by HLA locus in a later analysis, with DRB1 highest and HLA-C lowest. In vitro data verified a few CMV-associated chains as specific for CMV antigens. The records held CMV serostatus as the only immune exposure information. The majority of TCR sequences were rare, yet some public TCRs appeared in many donors.

This PCR relied on a set of 60 Vbeta primers and 13 Jbeta primers. Assay: immunoSEQ multiplex PCR; the TCRdb copy retains only in-frame clones and omits some. Of 190,000 or so clones listed, around 86% are singletons. Trimming cost V 4 bases and J 1 base; bases outside gene matches: 17. This CDR3 is built from 20 residues. A word on this clone: Its antigen is not identified.

The receptor was isolated from a man aged 50 to 60 in good health and CMV-seronegative. The sample comprised PBMCs. The chain joins TRBV23-1 to TRBJ2-1, with TRBD2 matching 9 bases. TRBV23-1 is given ORF status, its function remaining uncertain. CDR3 sequence reads: CASSLWREGRGFCSYNEQFF. The CDR3, as DNA: TGCGCCAGCAGTCTTTGGCGGGAGGGCCGAGGTTTCTGTTCCTACAATGAGCAGTTCTTC.